Sequencing of this T cell receptor beta chain was carried out in a study of beta chain features in type 1 diabetes. Trimming cost V 5 bases and J 1 base, with 10 bases left between them. CDR1 and CDR2 (germline): SGHTA, FQGNSA. CDR3 length: 14 amino acids. One heparinised blood draw, averaging roughly 110 mL, came from each donor. Isolated RNA was reverse transcribed in full, so expressed TCRB transcripts were sequenced. Sequencing used immunoSEQ multiplex PCR; TCRdb keeps in-frame clones, though not all of them. The repertoire consists of around 250,000 clones, with 27% occurring once and the leading ten covering more than 3%.

This chain joins TRBV7-2 and TRBJ2-3; D perhaps matches TRBD1 (5 bases). Sequenced material: central memory CD4+ T cells from blood. The sequence derives from a man younger than 40 in good health. The CDR3 spells CASSRQRGTDTQYF. DNA of the CDR3: TGTGCCAGCAGCCGACAGAGAGGCACAGATACGCAGTATTTT. Combining the CDR3 with reference TRBV7-2 and TRBJ2-3 gives the whole variable domain GAGVSQSPSNKVTEKGKDVELRCDPISGHTALYWYRQSLGQGLEFLIYFQGNSAPDKSGLPSDRFSAERTGGSVSTLTIQRTQQEDSAVYLCASSRQRGTDTQYFGPGTRLTVL.